This TCR beta chain was captured in a study of human T cells and chemical hapten exposure (dated by TCRdb to the early 2020s). Study-wide context: For sensitization, 2% DPC in acetone was applied to a roughly 2 cm by roughly 2 cm area of upper inner arm skin. Throughout the approximately 22-week study period, patients were also given weekly therapeutic DPC doses on the scalp. Patch testing was performed on the upper back with Finn chambers containing 0.01% DPC, and the patch tests were scored after 6 days according to International Contact Dermatitis Research Group standards. The patient cohort, mostly female, included alopecia areata with under or over 50% scalp involvement, alopecia totalis and alopecia universalis. The libraries were sequenced as a pool, and the TCR yield per sample differed mostly because of small variations in library volumes within the pool. In alopecia patients, the study followed how the peripheral blood TCR repertoire changed in vivo over primary and secondary sensitization to diphenylcyclopropenone (DPC), a hapten. Blood samples were taken from patients before sensitization (week 0) and then at 2, 6 and about 24 weeks after DPC sensitization. Nearly 30 alopecia patients provided blood for TCR sequencing at one to four time points (pre-sensitization, 2, 6 and 24 weeks).

Taken from the germline V gene, the CDR1 and CDR2 loops are SGHTA and FQGNSA. Its CDR3 holds 15 amino acids, cysteine through phenylalanine. Only the CDR3 DNA stays, 45 bases, in frame from base 1. A distance of 5 bases separates the germline ends of V and J, which lose 0 bases and 0 bases respectively. A word on this clonotype: Its antigen has not been determined. No much larger clone exists at a distance of one base, and base qualities are not known.

Per the publication, the time point label means: pre-sensitization, week 0. The treatment or condition label, as the study defines it: therapeutic diphenylcyclopropenone sensitization with weekly scalp DPC. Blood at each patch-test visit was drawn before the patch test was applied. Eligible patients were aged 18 to 70, diagnosed with alopecia, deemed suitable for DPC therapy, and excluded if pregnant. Total RNA was extracted from unfractionated whole blood collected in Tempus Blood RNA tubes. What the research found in general, with its limitations: After repeated subsampling, changes were observed in the strength of the expansion versus patch-test correlation and in the threshold at which the correlation became significant. Expanded TCRs formed significantly more large CDR3 similarity clusters than pre-sensitization or healthy control sets, consistent with antigen-driven responses. Because every patient had alopecia, a presumed autoimmune disease, the patients' immune response might differ from that of healthy individuals. Patch test score correlated positively with the number of PT1 expanded TCRs, reaching significance at thresholds 8, 16 and 32 but not at 4. DPC sensitization did not change how many TCRs were above 1 in 1000 frequency, and no evidence was found of alterations in global repertoire structure.

Libraries were constructed by RACE. Data came from a NextSeq 500. During library preparation, unique molecular identifiers were attached to individual cDNA molecules so that TCRs could be counted quantitatively and reproducibly. Both TCR alpha and TCR beta chains were sequenced from each blood RNA sample. The source study handled its data this way. A median of about 87,000 TCRs per sample was observed, with a range of 23,224 to 690,600. The Decombinator software suite was used to annotate V, J and CDR3 in the TCR reads. Every sample was subsampled to the same number of TCRs (28,000) for the PS versus PT1 abundance plots. TCRs were defined as expanded if absent before sensitization and observed at least eight times at the 2-week time point. TCRdb redid the processing of the public reads, applying fastp at Q25 and MiXCR, and retained in-frame beta chains. When rows share a CDR3 protein, they turn into one entry using the most common DNA and genes. For this entry, the V and J calls and clone size follow TCRdb and not the study's own pipeline. The sample contains around 120,000 distinct CDR3 sequences, roughly 14% of them found a single time. Jointly, the top ten make up approximately 2.8% of the sample.

The TCR sequence derives from a woman aged 18 to 35 with alopecia areata. Some clones in this sample may be carry-over from other donors' samples. The sequences come from whole blood, collected in connection with sensitization to the hapten diphenylcyclopropenone (DPC). Rearrangement joined TRBV7-2 to TRBJ1-4; the D gene is unclear. CDR3 reads: CASSLATATNEKLFF. The DNA reads TGTGCCAGCAGCTTAGCCACCGCAACTAATGAAAAACTGTTTTTT.